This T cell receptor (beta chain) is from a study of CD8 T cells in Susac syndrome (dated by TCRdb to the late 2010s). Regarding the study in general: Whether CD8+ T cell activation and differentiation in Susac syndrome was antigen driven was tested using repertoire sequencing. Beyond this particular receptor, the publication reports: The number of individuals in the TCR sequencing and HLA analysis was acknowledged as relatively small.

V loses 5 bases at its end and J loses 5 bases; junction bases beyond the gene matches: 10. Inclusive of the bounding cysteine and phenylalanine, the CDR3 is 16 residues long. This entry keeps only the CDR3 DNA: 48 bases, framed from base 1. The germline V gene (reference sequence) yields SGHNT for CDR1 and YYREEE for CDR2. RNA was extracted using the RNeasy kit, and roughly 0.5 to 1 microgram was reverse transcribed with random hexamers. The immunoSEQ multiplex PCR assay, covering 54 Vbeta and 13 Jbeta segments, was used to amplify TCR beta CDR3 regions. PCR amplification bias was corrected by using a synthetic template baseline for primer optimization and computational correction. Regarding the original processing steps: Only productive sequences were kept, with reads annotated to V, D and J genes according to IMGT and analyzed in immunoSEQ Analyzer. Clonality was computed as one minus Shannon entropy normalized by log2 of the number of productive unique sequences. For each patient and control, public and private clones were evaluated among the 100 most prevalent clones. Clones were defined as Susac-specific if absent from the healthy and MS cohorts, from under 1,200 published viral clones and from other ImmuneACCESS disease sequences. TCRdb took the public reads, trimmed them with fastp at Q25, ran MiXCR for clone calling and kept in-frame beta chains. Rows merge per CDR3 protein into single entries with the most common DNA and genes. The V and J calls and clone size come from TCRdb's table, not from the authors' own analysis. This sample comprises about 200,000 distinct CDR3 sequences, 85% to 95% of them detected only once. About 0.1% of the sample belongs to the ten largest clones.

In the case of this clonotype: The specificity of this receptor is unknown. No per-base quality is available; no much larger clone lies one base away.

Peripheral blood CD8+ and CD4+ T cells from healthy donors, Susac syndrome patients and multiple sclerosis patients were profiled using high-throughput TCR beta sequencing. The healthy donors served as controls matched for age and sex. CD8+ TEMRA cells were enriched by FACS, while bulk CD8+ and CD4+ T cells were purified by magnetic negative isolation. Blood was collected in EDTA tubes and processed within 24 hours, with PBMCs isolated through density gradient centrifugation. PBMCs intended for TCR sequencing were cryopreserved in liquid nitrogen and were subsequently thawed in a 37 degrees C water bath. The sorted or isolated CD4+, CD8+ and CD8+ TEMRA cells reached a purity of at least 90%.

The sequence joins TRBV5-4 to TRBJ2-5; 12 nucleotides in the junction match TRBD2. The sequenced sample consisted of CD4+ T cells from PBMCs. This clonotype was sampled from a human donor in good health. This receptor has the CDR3 CASRPTLAGGGETQYF. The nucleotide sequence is TGTGCCAGCAGACCGACCCTAGCGGGAGGGGGGGAGACCCAGTACTTC.